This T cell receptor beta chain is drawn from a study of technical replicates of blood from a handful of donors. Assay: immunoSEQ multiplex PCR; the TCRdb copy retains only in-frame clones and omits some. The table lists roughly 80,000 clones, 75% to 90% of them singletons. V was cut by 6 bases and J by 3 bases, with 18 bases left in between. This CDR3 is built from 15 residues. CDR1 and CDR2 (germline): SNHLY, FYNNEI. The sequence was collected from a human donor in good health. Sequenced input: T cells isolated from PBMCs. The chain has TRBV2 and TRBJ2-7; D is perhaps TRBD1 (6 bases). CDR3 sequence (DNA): TGTGCCAGCAGAACTGGAGTCGGGACACTCTACGAGCAGTACTTC. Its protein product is CASRTGVGTLYEQYF.